The rows below give T cell receptor beta chains drawn from one sample of a study of OX40 agonist ivuxolimab in advanced cancers. Libraries were prepared by immunoSEQ multiplex PCR; TCRdb keeps only in-frame clonotypes and omits some of them. This sample has under 20,000 clones, with roughly 80% found just once. The material was CD4+ or CD8+ T cells sorted from blood, obtained in a trial of the OX40 agonist ivuxolimab. Receptors originate from an adult with an advanced solid tumor such as melanoma, head and neck, liver or kidney cancer. The CDR3 runs from the conserved cysteine through the conserved F or W. D genes are given only for firm matches. Clone size, where shown, is once, few, many, or a class for clones that have expanded.

clone size: NA
J gene: TRBJ2-1
V gene: TRBV27
D gene: NA
CDR3 DNA: TGTGCCAGCAGAGTCATTCCAGGGGACTACAATGAGCAGTTCTTC
CDR3 protein: CASRVIPGDYNEQFF

clone size: NA
J gene: TRBJ1-1
V gene: TRBV13
D gene: TRBD1
CDR3 DNA: TGTGCCAGCAGCTTATACGGGGGGGACAGAATGAGCACTGAAGCTTTCTTT
CDR3 protein: CASSLYGGDRMSTEAFF

clone size: NA
J gene: TRBJ2-3
V gene: TRBV28
D gene: TRBD2
CDR3 DNA: TGTGCCAGCAGTCCAGGACTAGCGGGGCCGGATCTGGCAGATACGCAGTATTTT
CDR3 protein: CASSPGLAGPDLADTQYF

clone size: NA
J gene: TRBJ2-6
V gene: TRBV28
D gene: NA
CDR3 DNA: TGTGCCAGCAGTTTATTGGGGGTTTCTGGGGCCAACGTCCTGACTTTC
CDR3 protein: CASSLLGVSGANVLTF

clone size: NA
J gene: TRBJ2-1
V gene: TRBV7-6
D gene: TRBD2
CDR3 DNA: TGTGCCAGCAGCCGCTCCATGGGCAGGGAAGGGACTAGCGGGAGTCATGAGCAGTTCTTC
CDR3 protein: CASSRSMGREGTSGSHEQFF

clone size: NA
J gene: TRBJ2-1
V gene: TRBV7-3
D gene: NA
CDR3 DNA: TGTGCCAGCAGCCGAAGGGGGGTCTCCGCACCGGATGAGCAGTTCTTC
CDR3 protein: CASSRRGVSAPDEQFF

clone size: NA
J gene: TRBJ2-3
V gene: TRBV29-1
D gene: TRBD1
CDR3 DNA: TGCAGCGTTGAAGGCGTCCGCCGGGACAGATTCACAGATACGCAGTATTTT
CDR3 protein: CSVEGVRRDRFTDTQYF

clone size: NA
J gene: TRBJ2-1
V gene: TRBV5-1
D gene: TRBD2
CDR3 DNA: TGCGCCAGCATCCCATCTAGCGGACCAACCTACAATGAGCAGTTCTTC
CDR3 protein: CASIPSSGPTYNEQFF

clone size: NA
J gene: TRBJ2-1
V gene: TRBV11-1
D gene: NA
CDR3 DNA: TGTGCCAGCAGTTTAGGGTCTGGAGTGAATGAGCAGTTCTTC
CDR3 protein: CASSLGSGVNEQFF

clone size: NA
J gene: TRBJ2-7
V gene: TRBV2
D gene: TRBD1
CDR3 DNA: TGTGCCAGCAGTGATGGACAGGGCTACGAGCAGTACTTC
CDR3 protein: CASSDGQGYEQYF

clone size: NA
J gene: TRBJ1-1
V gene: TRBV7-2
D gene: NA
CDR3 DNA: TGTGCCAGCAGCACACCGGGTTTTACCCGGGGTTTCTTT
CDR3 protein: CASSTPGFTRGFF

clone size: NA
J gene: TRBJ2-5
V gene: TRBV5-1
D gene: NA
CDR3 DNA: TGCGCCAGCAGCTTAGGGGGAATCCAAGAGACCCAGTACTTC
CDR3 protein: CASSLGGIQETQYF

clone size: NA
J gene: TRBJ1-1
V gene: TRBV6-5
D gene: NA
CDR3 DNA: TGTGCCAGCAGTTACGAAAGGGCGCTGAACACTGAAGCTTTCTTT
CDR3 protein: CASSYERALNTEAFF

clone size: NA
J gene: TRBJ2-1
V gene: TRBV28
D gene: NA
CDR3 DNA: TGTGCCAGCAGTTTATTCGGAGAAGGCGGTGAGCAGTTCTTC
CDR3 protein: CASSLFGEGGEQFF

clone size: NA
J gene: TRBJ2-1
V gene: TRBV19
D gene: NA
CDR3 DNA: TGTGCCAGTAGTATAGGAGGCGGCGGAACGCCACAGTTCTTC
CDR3 protein: CASSIGGGGTPQFF

clone size: NA
J gene: TRBJ1-2
V gene: TRBV12-5
D gene: NA
CDR3 DNA: TGTGCTAGTGGTCTAGGACAGAGCTATGGCTACACCTTC
CDR3 protein: CASGLGQSYGYTF

clone size: NA
J gene: TRBJ2-7
V gene: TRBV9
D gene: TRBD2
CDR3 DNA: TGTGCCAGCAGCGGGCCCGGGACTAGCGTCTGGGAGCAGTACTTC
CDR3 protein: CASSGPGTSVWEQYF

clone size: NA
J gene: TRBJ2-1
V gene: TRBV6-4
D gene: TRBD2
CDR3 DNA: TGTGCCAGCAGTGACACCCAGGGAGGGGCTGAGCAGTTCTTC
CDR3 protein: CASSDTQGGAEQFF

clone size: once
J gene: TRBJ2-1
V gene: TRBV7-9
D gene: NA
CDR3 DNA: TGTGCCAGCAGCCGGACAGCCGGCTCCTACAATGAGCAGTTCTTC
CDR3 protein: CASSRTAGSYNEQFF

clone size: NA
J gene: TRBJ2-7
V gene: TRBV5-5
D gene: TRBD1
CDR3 DNA: TGTGCCAGCAGCTTGTGGGACAGCTCCGACGAGCAGTACTTC
CDR3 protein: CASSLWDSSDEQYF

clone size: NA
J gene: TRBJ2-7
V gene: TRBV7-2
D gene: NA
CDR3 DNA: TGTGCCAGCAGCTTATTGTGGAATGAGCAGTACTTC
CDR3 protein: CASSLLWNEQYF

clone size: NA
J gene: TRBJ1-2
V gene: TRBV6-1
D gene: TRBD1
CDR3 DNA: TGTGCCAGCAGTGAAGGAGGGACAGACTATGGCTACACCTTC
CDR3 protein: CASSEGGTDYGYTF

clone size: NA
J gene: TRBJ2-1
V gene: TRBV19
D gene: TRBD1
CDR3 DNA: TGTGCCAGTAGTACGATCGACAGGGGGGTCACACACAATGAGCAGTTCTTC
CDR3 protein: CASSTIDRGVTHNEQFF

clone size: NA
J gene: TRBJ2-7
V gene: TRBV27
D gene: NA
CDR3 DNA: TGTGCCAGCAGTTTATACCCGGGTGCGGACGAGCAGTACTTC
CDR3 protein: CASSLYPGADEQYF

clone size: NA
J gene: TRBJ2-1
V gene: TRBV27
D gene: TRBD2
CDR3 DNA: TGTGCCAGCAGTTTCCAACTAGCGGAGGGGGGAAATGAGCAGTTCTTC
CDR3 protein: CASSFQLAEGGNEQFF

clone size: NA
J gene: TRBJ1-1
V gene: TRBV5-1
D gene: NA
CDR3 DNA: TGCGCCAGCAGCTTATACAGGGATCCAATTACCTTGAACACTGAAGCTTTCTTT
CDR3 protein: CASSLYRDPITLNTEAFF

clone size: NA
J gene: TRBJ2-1
V gene: TRBV7-2
D gene: TRBD2
CDR3 DNA: TGTGCCAGCAGCTTAAAACTAGCGGAAGCATACAATGAGCAGTTCTTC
CDR3 protein: CASSLKLAEAYNEQFF

clone size: NA
J gene: TRBJ2-1
V gene: TRBV13
D gene: TRBD1
CDR3 DNA: TGTGCCAGCAGCATCCGGGACAGGACCTACAATGAGCAGTTCTTC
CDR3 protein: CASSIRDRTYNEQFF

clone size: few
J gene: TRBJ2-7
V gene: TRBV4-1
D gene: NA
CDR3 DNA: TGCGCCAGCAGCCAAGAAGGGCAGGGCGCGTACGAGCAGTACTTC
CDR3 protein: CASSQEGQGAYEQYF

clone size: NA
J gene: TRBJ1-5
V gene: TRBV19
D gene: TRBD1
CDR3 DNA: TGTGCCAGTAGTCCCCTACAGGGGGAGAGACAGCCCCAGCATTTT
CDR3 protein: CASSPLQGERQPQHF

clone size: NA
J gene: TRBJ1-1
V gene: TRBV6-5
D gene: NA
CDR3 DNA: TGTGCCAGCAGTCGAGGGGGGGGTGGAAACACTGAAGCTTTCTTT
CDR3 protein: CASSRGGGGNTEAFF

clone size: NA
J gene: TRBJ2-7
V gene: TRBV2
D gene: NA
CDR3 DNA: TGTGCCAGCAGTGGGCTCAGGGCGGCGACCTACGAGCAGTACTTC
CDR3 protein: CASSGLRAATYEQYF

clone size: NA
J gene: TRBJ2-6
V gene: TRBV9
D gene: NA
CDR3 DNA: TGTGCCAGCAGCGTAGCGCGGGCAGGGGCCTACTCTGGGGCCAACGTCCTGACTTTC
CDR3 protein: CASSVARAGAYSGANVLTF

clone size: NA
J gene: TRBJ1-2
V gene: TRBV20-1
D gene: NA
CDR3 DNA: TGCAGTGCCCTCACAGGGAGTGGCTACACCTTC
CDR3 protein: CSALTGSGYTF

clone size: NA
J gene: TRBJ2-7
V gene: TRBV7-8
D gene: NA
CDR3 DNA: TGTGCCAGCAGCTTAGGTAGCTTGGGGGTGGCCTACGAGCAGTACTTC
CDR3 protein: CASSLGSLGVAYEQYF

clone size: NA
J gene: TRBJ2-6
V gene: TRBV6-4
D gene: NA
CDR3 DNA: TGTGCCAGCAGTGATCTGTCTGGGGCCAACGTCCTGACTTTC
CDR3 protein: CASSDLSGANVLTF

clone size: once
J gene: TRBJ2-2
V gene: TRBV27
D gene: TRBD2
CDR3 DNA: TGTGCCAGCAGTCCCGGACTAGCTAAAGGGACCGGGGAGCTGTTTTTT
CDR3 protein: CASSPGLAKGTGELFF

clone size: NA
J gene: TRBJ2-5
V gene: TRBV14
D gene: TRBD2
CDR3 DNA: TGTGCCAGCAGCCAAGATTGGAGCGGGAGTTGGGAGACCCAGTACTTC
CDR3 protein: CASSQDWSGSWETQYF

clone size: NA
J gene: TRBJ2-2
V gene: TRBV6-4
D gene: NA
CDR3 DNA: TGTGCCAGCAGTGACTGGGTAGCCGGGGAGCTGTTTTTT
CDR3 protein: CASSDWVAGELFF

clone size: once
J gene: TRBJ2-3
V gene: TRBV28
D gene: TRBD2
CDR3 DNA: TGTGCCAGCAGTTTTGGGACCGGGGGGGACCCAGATACGCAGTATTTT
CDR3 protein: CASSFGTGGDPDTQYF

clone size: NA
J gene: TRBJ1-1
V gene: TRBV6-5
D gene: NA
CDR3 DNA: TGTGCCAGCACCTACCAACCGGAGGGAGAAGCTTTCTTT
CDR3 protein: CASTYQPEGEAFF

clone size: few
J gene: TRBJ2-5
V gene: TRBV19
D gene: NA
CDR3 DNA: TGTGCCAGTAGTTCCACTAGACAAGAGACCCAGTACTTC
CDR3 protein: CASSSTRQETQYF

clone size: NA
J gene: TRBJ2-7
V gene: TRBV15
D gene: TRBD2
CDR3 DNA: TGTGCCACCAGCAGAGATCCCCTAGCGGGAGGATCCTACGAGCAGTACTTC
CDR3 protein: CATSRDPLAGGSYEQYF

clone size: NA
J gene: TRBJ2-5
V gene: TRBV27
D gene: TRBD2
CDR3 DNA: TGTGCCAGCAGCCTCGTAGCGGGGGGGCCCGAGACCCAGTACTTC
CDR3 protein: CASSLVAGGPETQYF

clone size: medium-sized
J gene: TRBJ2-7
V gene: TRBV19
D gene: NA
CDR3 DNA: TGTGCCAGTAGCCTGGGGGGCCGCTACGAGCAGTACTTC
CDR3 protein: CASSLGGRYEQYF

clone size: few
J gene: TRBJ2-7
V gene: TRBV19
D gene: NA
CDR3 DNA: TGTGCCAGTAGTATTGGAGCCTACGAGCAGTACTTC
CDR3 protein: CASSIGAYEQYF

clone size: NA
J gene: TRBJ1-4
V gene: TRBV28
D gene: TRBD1
CDR3 DNA: TGTGCCAGCAGCCCCGACGAGGGACAGGGGAGTGAAAAACTGTTTTTT
CDR3 protein: CASSPDEGQGSEKLFF

clone size: once
J gene: TRBJ2-5
V gene: TRBV27
D gene: TRBD1
CDR3 DNA: TGTGCCAGCAGTTATAAAGGACAGGGGATCGAGACCCAGTACTTC
CDR3 protein: CASSYKGQGIETQYF

clone size: NA
J gene: TRBJ2-1
V gene: TRBV11-3
D gene: NA
CDR3 DNA: TGTGCCAGCAGCTCCCCCGGAGTGGCAGCCGGGGAGCAGTTCTTC
CDR3 protein: CASSSPGVAAGEQFF

clone size: few
J gene: TRBJ2-2
V gene: TRBV2
D gene: NA
CDR3 DNA: TGTGCCAGCAGTGAAGGGGAAATCGCGCCCGGGGAGCTGTTTTTT
CDR3 protein: CASSEGEIAPGELFF

clone size: NA
J gene: TRBJ2-7
V gene: TRBV11-2
D gene: TRBD1
CDR3 DNA: TGTGCCAGCAGCCTAGAAGGACAGGGCGGCTTCTACGAGCAGTACTTC
CDR3 protein: CASSLEGQGGFYEQYF

clone size: NA
J gene: TRBJ1-1
V gene: TRBV10-1
D gene: NA
CDR3 DNA: TGCGCCAGCAGTGGAGGGGGGGGCCGTGGAGCTTTCTTT
CDR3 protein: CASSGGGGRGAFF

clone size: NA
J gene: TRBJ1-1
V gene: TRBV7-8
D gene: NA
CDR3 DNA: TGTGCCAGCAGCCCCCCCGGGGCCGGGAACACTGAAGCTTTCTTT
CDR3 protein: CASSPPGAGNTEAFF

clone size: NA
J gene: TRBJ2-7
V gene: TRBV27
D gene: NA
CDR3 DNA: TGTGCCAGCTCTCTAGCGCATACCTACGAGCAGTACTTC
CDR3 protein: CASSLAHTYEQYF

clone size: NA
J gene: TRBJ1-6
V gene: TRBV5-1
D gene: NA
CDR3 DNA: TGCGCCAGCAGCTTGGTCGGGATGGGGGGTATTGATCTTTCACCCCTCCACTTT
CDR3 protein: CASSLVGMGGIDLSPLHF